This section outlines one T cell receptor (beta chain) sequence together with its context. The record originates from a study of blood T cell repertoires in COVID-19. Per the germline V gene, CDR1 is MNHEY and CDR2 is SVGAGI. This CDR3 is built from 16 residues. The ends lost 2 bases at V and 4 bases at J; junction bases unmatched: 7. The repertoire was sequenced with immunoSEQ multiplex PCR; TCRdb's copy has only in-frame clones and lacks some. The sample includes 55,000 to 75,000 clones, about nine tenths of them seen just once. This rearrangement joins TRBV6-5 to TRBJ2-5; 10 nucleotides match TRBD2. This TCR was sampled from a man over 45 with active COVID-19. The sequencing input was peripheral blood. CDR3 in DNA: TGTGCCAGCAGTTACATCGGACTAGCGGAGGGAGAGACCCAGTACTTC. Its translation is CASSYIGLAEGETQYF.